These T cell receptor beta chains were read from a single sample in a study of T-cell reconstitution after alpha-beta-depleted transplantation in children. TCRdb ran MiXCR on the PCR reads and lists one entry per CDR3 protein. The sample holds over 550,000 distinct CDR3 sequences, roughly a tenth seen once. This material consisted of PBMCs from the stem cell graft donor, taken from the stem cell graft. These receptors were obtained from a human donor who donated a stem cell graft to a child with acute myeloid leukemia. Each CDR3 is given without its conserved first and last residue. Each record gives: V gene, J gene, CDR3 protein.

V: TRBV7-2
J: TRBJ2-7
CDR3: ASSLAVGIQGEQY

V: TRBV25-1
J: TRBJ2-1
CDR3: ASSEWTSGRISPYNEQF

V: TRBV20-1
J: TRBJ2-2
CDR3: SARAQGNTGELF

V: TRBV24-1
J: TRBJ2-1
CDR3: ATSSSGREGLNEQF

V: TRBV11-2
J: TRBJ2-2
CDR3: ASSLRREGSGELF

V: TRBV7-9
J: TRBJ2-3
CDR3: ASSSPGLASTGTQY

V: TRBV20-1
J: TRBJ2-7
CDR3: SARDLRETGESPYEQY

V: TRBV7-9
J: TRBJ1-1
CDR3: ASSFTMESEAF

V: TRBV15
J: TRBJ2-6
CDR3: ATAGTGRPWGANVLT

V: TRBV24-1
J: TRBJ2-1
CDR3: ATSIADYNHEQF

V: TRBV30
J: TRBJ2-7
CDR3: AWSRQEASEQY

V: TRBV18
J: TRBJ2-5
CDR3: ASSPRGKGQETQY

V: TRBV20-1
J: TRBJ2-1
CDR3: SASLVNEQF

V: TRBV7-6
J: TRBJ1-1
CDR3: ASSTGQGTEAF

V: TRBV20-1
J: TRBJ2-3
CDR3: SARVLRGKVADTQY

V: TRBV27
J: TRBJ2-7
CDR3: ASSFQWSGSYEQY

V: TRBV20-1
J: TRBJ2-7
CDR3: SARLAGGVEQY

V: TRBV20-1
J: TRBJ2-7
CDR3: SARDSGGQRPYEQY

V: TRBV6-2/TRBV6-3
J: TRBJ2-1
CDR3: ASTPLRGSSYNEQF

V: TRBV3-1
J: TRBJ2-7
CDR3: ASSQIEGMHEQY

V: TRBV5-1
J: TRBJ1-1
CDR3: ASSSRGRAGTEAF

V: TRBV20-1
J: TRBJ2-3
CDR3: SAPTSGNRADTQY

V: TRBV11-2
J: TRBJ2-1
CDR3: ASSSSEPGLTPLGEQF

V: TRBV18
J: TRBJ1-1
CDR3: ASSPIAGAGNTEAF

V: TRBV7-6
J: TRBJ2-3
CDR3: ASRRLGATDTQY

V: TRBV7-2
J: TRBJ2-2
CDR3: ASSLEGQGGSGELF

V: TRBV20-1
J: TRBJ1-2
CDR3: SAGRDQEGGYT

V: TRBV5-5
J: TRBJ2-3
CDR3: ASSFSGRRTDTQY

V: TRBV5-1
J: TRBJ1-1
CDR3: ASSFFRGETGGRKF

V: TRBV20-1
J: TRBJ1-1
CDR3: SARDLGRSMNTEAF

V: TRBV5-1
J: TRBJ1-3
CDR3: ASSWTTGTGNTIY